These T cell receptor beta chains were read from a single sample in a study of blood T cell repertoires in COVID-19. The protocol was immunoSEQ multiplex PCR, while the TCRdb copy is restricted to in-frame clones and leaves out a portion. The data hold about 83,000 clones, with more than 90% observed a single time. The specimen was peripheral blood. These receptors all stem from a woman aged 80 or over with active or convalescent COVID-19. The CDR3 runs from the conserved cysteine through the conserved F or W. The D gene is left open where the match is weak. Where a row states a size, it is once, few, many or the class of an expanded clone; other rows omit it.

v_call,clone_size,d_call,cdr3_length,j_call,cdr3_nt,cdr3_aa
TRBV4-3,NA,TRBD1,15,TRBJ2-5,TGCGCCAGCAGCCAAGGGACAGGGGGCGGTGAGACCCAGTACTTC,CASSQGTGGGETQYF
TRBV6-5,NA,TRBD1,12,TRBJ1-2,TGTGCCAGCAGGGGGGGATCGAACAGGGGCACCTTC,CASRGGSNRGTF
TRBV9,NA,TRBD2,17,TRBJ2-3,TGTGCCAGCAGCCTAGGGGGGCTAGCGGGGTTGACAGATACGCAGTATTTT,CASSLGGLAGLTDTQYF
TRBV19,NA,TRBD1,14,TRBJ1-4,TGTGCCAGTAGACTGCCTGAGGGGGCTGAAAAACTGTTTTTT,CASRLPEGAEKLFF
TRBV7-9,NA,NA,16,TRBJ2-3,TGTGCCAGCAGCTTAGCGCTCGGCGGGGGCACAGATACGCAGTATTTT,CASSLALGGGTDTQYF
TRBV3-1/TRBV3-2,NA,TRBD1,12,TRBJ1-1,TGTGCCAGCAGCCAAGTGACAGGGGCAGCTTTCTTT,CASSQVTGAAFF
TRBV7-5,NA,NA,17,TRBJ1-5,TGTGTCAGAAGCTTAGCGACAGCCAATTCTCCCAATCAGCCCCAGCATTTT,CVRSLATANSPNQPQHF
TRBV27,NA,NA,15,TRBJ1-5,TGTGCCAGCAGAGACCGGGACAATGGCAATCAGCCCCAGCATTTT,CASRDRDNGNQPQHF
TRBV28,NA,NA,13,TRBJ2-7,TGTGCCAGCAGTACATACAGCTCCTACGAGCAGTACTTC,CASSTYSSYEQYF
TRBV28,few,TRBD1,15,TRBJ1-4,TGTGCCAGCAGACTGGAAGACAGGGAGTATGAAAAACTGTTTTTT,CASRLEDREYEKLFF
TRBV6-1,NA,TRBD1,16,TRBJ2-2,TGTGCCAGCAGTGAAGGAACCCGACAGGGCACCGGGGAGCTGTTTTTT,CASSEGTRQGTGELFF
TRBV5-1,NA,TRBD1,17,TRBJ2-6,TGCGCCAGCAGCACGGGACAGGCCGGCTCTGGGGCCAACGTCCTGACTTTC,CASSTGQAGSGANVLTF
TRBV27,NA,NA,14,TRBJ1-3,TGTGCCAGCAGTGAGGGTCCTCTAAGAAACACCATATATTTT,CASSEGPLRNTIYF
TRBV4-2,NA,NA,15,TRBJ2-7,TGTGCCAGCAGCCAAGATACGGGGGTGGGGTACGAGCAGTACTTC,CASSQDTGVGYEQYF
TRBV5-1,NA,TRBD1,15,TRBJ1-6,TGCGCCAGCAGCTTGTTTAGGACAGGGGATTCACCCCTCCACTTT,CASSLFRTGDSPLHF